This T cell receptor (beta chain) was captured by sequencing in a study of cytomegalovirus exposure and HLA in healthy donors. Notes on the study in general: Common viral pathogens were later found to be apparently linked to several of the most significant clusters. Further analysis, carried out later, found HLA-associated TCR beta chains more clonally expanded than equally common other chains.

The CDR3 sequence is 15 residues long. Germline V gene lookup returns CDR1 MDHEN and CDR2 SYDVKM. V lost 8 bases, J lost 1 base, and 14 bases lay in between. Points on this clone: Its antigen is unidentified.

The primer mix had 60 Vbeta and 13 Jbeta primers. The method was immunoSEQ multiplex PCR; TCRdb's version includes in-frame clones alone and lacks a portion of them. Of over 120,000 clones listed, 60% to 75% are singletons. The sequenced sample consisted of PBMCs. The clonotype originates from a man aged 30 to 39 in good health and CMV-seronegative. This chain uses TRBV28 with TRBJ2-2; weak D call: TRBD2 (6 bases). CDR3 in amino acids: CASGAPGENTGELFF. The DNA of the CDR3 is TGTGCCAGCGGGGCCCCGGGGGAGAACACCGGGGAGCTGTTTTTT. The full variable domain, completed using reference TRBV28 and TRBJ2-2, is DVKVTQSSRYLVKRTGEKVFLECVQDMDHENMFWYRQDPGLGLRLIYFSYDVKMKEKGDIPEGYSVSREKKERFSLILESASTNQTSMYLCASGAPGENTGELFFGEGSRLTVL.